This T cell receptor (beta chain) was observed in a study of cytomegalovirus exposure and HLA in healthy donors. Study-level background: As an earlier analysis found, 180 million or so T cells yielded about 120 million unique TCR beta sequences. Study outcomes and limitations: Later, TCR association rates were found to vary by HLA locus, highest for DRB1 and lowest for HLA-C. Serostatus for CMV was the only available immune exposure information. In a later analysis, TCR beta V- and J-gene trimming was associated with a missense DCLRE1C variant.

The PCR employed 60 Vbeta primers together with 13 Jbeta primers. The protocol was immunoSEQ multiplex PCR, while the TCRdb copy is restricted to in-frame clones and leaves out a portion. The table records fewer than 200,000 clones, 71% of them present only once. Comment on this clone: Its specificity is unknown.

The TCR was taken from a girl under 18 in good health and CMV-seronegative. The sample taken for sequencing was PBMCs.

CDR3 DNA: TGTGCCAGCAGCTTCATAACTTCATCTAGCTATGGCTACACCTTC. Translated, it gives CASSFITSSSYGYTF. The V call is TRBV5-6, the J call TRBJ1-2; D gene unclear. Trimming took 2 bases from V and 4 from J, leaving 15 bases between them. Germline-derived CDR1 and CDR2 are SGHDT and YYEEEE. This CDR3 comprises 15 residues.